One and the same sample provided the 5 T cell receptor beta chains below, sequenced in a study of T cell repertoires in cytomegalovirus infection. MiXCR, run by TCRdb on the reads, gives a single entry per CDR3 protein. The sample consists of around 180,000 distinct CDR3 sequences, approximately 19% of them appearing once. Input material: PBMCs. Receptor source: a human donor in good health (CMV status not recorded). Some clones in this sample may be carry-over from other donors' samples.

The chain carries TRBV28 and TRBJ2-2, with TRBD2 identical over 8 bases. In germline, CDR1 is MDHEN, CDR2 SYDVKM. After removal of 1 base from V and 3 bases from J, the junction contained 1 base not matched to a gene. The length of the CDR3 is 15 residues. CDR3 in amino acids: CASSLSSGYTGELFF. The CDR3 DNA sequence: TGTGCCAGCAGTTTATCTAGCGGGTACACCGGGGAGCTGTTTTTT.

This clonotype was seen a few times. The J gene is TRBJ1-2, the V gene TRBV2; unclear D gene. The CDR3 length is 12 residues. Germline V gives CDR1 SNHLY, CDR2 FYNNEI. V gave up 2 bases and J gave up 4 bases, with 5 bases separating them. For the CDR3, the DNA is TGTGCCAGCAGTGAAAACAGCTATGGCTACACCTTC. It specifies CASSENSYGYTF.

This rearrangement joins TRBV2 to TRBJ2-2; tentative D call: TRBD2 (7 bases). Germline loops: CDR1 SNHLY, CDR2 FYNNEI. The V end lost 1 base, the J end lost 6 bases, and 9 bases lay between the germline ends. This CDR3 region has 14 residues. Written as DNA, the CDR3 is TGTGCCAGCAGTGAAGGGCGGGGGCCCGGGGAGCTGTTTTTT. It codes for CASSEGRGPGELFF.

This chain connects TRBV11-2 to TRBJ2-3; TRBD2 aligns across 13 bases. Germline trimming cut 3 bases from V and 5 bases from J; bases unmatched to any gene: 8. This CDR3 has 17 amino acids. CDR1 and CDR2 (germline): SGHAT, FQNNGV. This CDR3 reads CASSLATSGRAGDTQYF. The CDR3 coding sequence is TGTGCCAGCAGCTTGGCTACTAGCGGGAGGGCCGGAGATACGCAGTATTTT.

The V and J genes are TRBV11-3 and TRBJ2-7; D is possibly TRBD1 (6 bases). Trimming cost V 2 bases and J 1 base, with 9 bases left between them. The V gene's germline CDR1 is SGHNT and CDR2 YENEEA. This CDR3 is 14 amino acids long. The CDR3 DNA reads as TGTGCCAGCAGCTTAAGAGGACAGTCCTACGAGCAGTACTTC. This translates into CASSLRGQSYEQYF.